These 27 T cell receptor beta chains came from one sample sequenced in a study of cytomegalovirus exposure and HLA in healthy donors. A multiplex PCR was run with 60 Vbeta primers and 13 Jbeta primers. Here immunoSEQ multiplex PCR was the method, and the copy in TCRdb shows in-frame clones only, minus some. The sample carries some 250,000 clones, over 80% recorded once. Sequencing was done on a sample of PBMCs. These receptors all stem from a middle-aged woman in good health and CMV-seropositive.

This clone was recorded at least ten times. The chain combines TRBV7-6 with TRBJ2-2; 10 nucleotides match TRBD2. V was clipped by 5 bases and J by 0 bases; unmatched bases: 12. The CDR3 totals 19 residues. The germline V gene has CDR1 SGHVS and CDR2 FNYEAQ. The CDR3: CASSAKGSGRAPNTGELFF. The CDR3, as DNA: TGTGCCAGCAGCGCAAAAGGGAGCGGGAGGGCCCCGAACACCGGGGAGCTGTTTTTT. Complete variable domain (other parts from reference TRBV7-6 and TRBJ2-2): GAGVSQSPRYKVTKRGQDVALRCDPISGHVSLYWYRQALGQGPEFLTYFNYEAQQDKSGLPNDRFSAERPEGSISTLTIQRTEQRDSAMYRCASSAKGSGRAPNTGELFFGEGSRLTVL.

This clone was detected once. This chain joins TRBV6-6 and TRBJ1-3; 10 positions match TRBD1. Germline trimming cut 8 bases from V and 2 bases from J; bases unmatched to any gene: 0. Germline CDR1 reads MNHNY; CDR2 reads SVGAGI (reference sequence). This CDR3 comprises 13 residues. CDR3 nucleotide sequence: TGTGCCAGCGGGACAGGGGCTGGAAACACCATATATTTT. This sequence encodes CASGTGAGNTIYF.

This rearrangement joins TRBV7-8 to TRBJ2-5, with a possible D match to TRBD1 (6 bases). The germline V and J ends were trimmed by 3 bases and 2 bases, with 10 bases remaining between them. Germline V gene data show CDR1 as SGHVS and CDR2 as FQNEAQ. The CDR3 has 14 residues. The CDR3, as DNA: TGTGCCAGCAGCTTCAGGGGTAAACAAGAGACCCAGTACTTC. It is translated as CASSFRGKQETQYF.

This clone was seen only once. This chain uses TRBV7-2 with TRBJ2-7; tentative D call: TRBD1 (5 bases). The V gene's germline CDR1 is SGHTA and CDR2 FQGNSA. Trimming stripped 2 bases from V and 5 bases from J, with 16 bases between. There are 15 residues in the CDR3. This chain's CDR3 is CASSLWTSTRNEQYF. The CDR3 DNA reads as TGTGCCAGCAGCTTATGGACATCGACGAGGAACGAGCAGTACTTC.

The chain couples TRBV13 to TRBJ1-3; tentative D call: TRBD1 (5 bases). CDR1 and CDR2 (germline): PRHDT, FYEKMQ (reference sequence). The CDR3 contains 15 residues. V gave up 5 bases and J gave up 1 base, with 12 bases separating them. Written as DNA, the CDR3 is TGTGCCAGCAGCCCCGCCGGGACTTCTGGAAACACCATATATTTT. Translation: CASSPAGTSGNTIYF.

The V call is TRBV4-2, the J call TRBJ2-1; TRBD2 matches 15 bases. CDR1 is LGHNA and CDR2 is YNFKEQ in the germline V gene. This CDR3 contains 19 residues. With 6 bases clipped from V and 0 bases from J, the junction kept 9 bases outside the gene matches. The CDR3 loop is CASSRRTSGGANSYNEQFF. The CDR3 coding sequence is TGTGCCAGCAGTCGCCGGACTAGCGGGGGGGCCAACTCCTACAATGAGCAGTTCTTC.

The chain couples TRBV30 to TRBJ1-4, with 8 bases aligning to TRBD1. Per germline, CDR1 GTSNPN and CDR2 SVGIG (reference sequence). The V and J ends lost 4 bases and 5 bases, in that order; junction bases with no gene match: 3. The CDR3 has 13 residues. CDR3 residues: CAWKRTGNEKLFF. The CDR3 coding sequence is TGTGCCTGGAAAAGGACAGGGAATGAAAAACTGTTTTTT. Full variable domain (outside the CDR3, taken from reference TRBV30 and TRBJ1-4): SQTIHQWPATLVQPVGSPLSLECTVEGTSNPNLYWYRQAAGRGLQLLFYSVGIGQISSEVPQNLSASRPQDRQFILSSKKLLLSDSGFYLCAWKRTGNEKLFFGSGTQLSVL.

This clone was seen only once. The CDR3 DNA reads as TGTGCCAGCAGCCAAGCTAGCGGGGGGGCCCATGAGCAGTTCTTC. It specifies CASSQASGGAHEQFF. The chain has TRBV4-2 and TRBJ2-1; 12 bases match TRBD2. The V gene's germline CDR1 is LGHNA and CDR2 YNFKEQ. V shed 1 base, J shed 8 bases, and the junction held 3 bases outside the gene matches. This CDR3 is built from 15 residues.

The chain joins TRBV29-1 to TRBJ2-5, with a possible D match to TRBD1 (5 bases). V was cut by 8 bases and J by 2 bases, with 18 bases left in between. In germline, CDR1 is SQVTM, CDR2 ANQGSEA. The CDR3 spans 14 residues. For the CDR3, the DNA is TGCAGCCACCCGGAAGGGGTGGGACAAGAGACCCAGTACTTC. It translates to CSHPEGVGQETQYF.

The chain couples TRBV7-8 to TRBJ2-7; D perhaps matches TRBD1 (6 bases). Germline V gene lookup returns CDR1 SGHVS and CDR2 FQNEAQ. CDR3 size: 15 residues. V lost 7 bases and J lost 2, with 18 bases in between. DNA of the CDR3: TGTGCCAGCACCCTTCTCCCGGACAGCGCCTACGAGCAGTACTTC. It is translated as CASTLLPDSAYEQYF.

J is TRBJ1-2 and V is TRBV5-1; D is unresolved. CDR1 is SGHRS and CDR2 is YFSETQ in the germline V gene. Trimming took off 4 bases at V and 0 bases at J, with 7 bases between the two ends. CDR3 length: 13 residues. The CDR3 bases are TGCGCCAGCAGCACGGAGTCTAACTATGGCTACACCTTC. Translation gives CASSTESNYGYTF.

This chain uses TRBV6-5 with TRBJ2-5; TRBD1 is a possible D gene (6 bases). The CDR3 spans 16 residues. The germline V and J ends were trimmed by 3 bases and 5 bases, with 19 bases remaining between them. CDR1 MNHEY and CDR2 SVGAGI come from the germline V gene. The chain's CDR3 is CASSYSVKQGGETQYF. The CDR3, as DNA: TGTGCCAGCAGTTATTCAGTCAAACAGGGTGGGGAGACCCAGTACTTC.

The CDR3 sequence: CASTGLAKNIQYF. The CDR3, as DNA: TGTGCCAGCACTGGACTAGCCAAAAACATTCAGTACTTC. The V and J genes are TRBV6-1 and TRBJ2-4; D is perhaps TRBD2 (5 bases). Germline loops: CDR1 MNHNS, CDR2 SASEGT. V was pared by 7 bases and J by 0 bases, with 7 bases between. The CDR3 spans 13 residues.

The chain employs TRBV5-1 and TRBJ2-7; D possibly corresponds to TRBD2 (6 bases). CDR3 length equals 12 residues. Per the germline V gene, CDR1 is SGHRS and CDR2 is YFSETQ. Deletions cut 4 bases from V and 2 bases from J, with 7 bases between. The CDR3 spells CASSPGAYEQYF. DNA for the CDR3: TGCGCCAGCAGCCCGGGGGCCTACGAGCAGTACTTC.

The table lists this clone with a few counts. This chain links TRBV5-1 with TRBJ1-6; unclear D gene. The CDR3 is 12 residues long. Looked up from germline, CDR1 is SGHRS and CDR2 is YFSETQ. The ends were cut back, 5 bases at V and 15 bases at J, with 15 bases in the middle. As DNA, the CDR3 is TGCGCCAGCAGATCCCCGTCCGGAGACCTCCACTTT. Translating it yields CASRSPSGDLHF.

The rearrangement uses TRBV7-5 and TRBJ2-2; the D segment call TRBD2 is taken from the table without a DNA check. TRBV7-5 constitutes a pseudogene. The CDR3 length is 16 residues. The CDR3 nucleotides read TGTGTCAGAAGCTTAACCCACTTTTTTGGTACCGGGGAGCTGTTTTTT. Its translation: CVRSLTHFFGTGELFF.

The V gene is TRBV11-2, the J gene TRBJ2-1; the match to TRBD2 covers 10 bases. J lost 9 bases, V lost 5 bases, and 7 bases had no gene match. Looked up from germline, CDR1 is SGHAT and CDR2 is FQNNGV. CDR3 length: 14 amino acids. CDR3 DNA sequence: TGTGCCAGCAGCGGACTAGCGGAGACGGGTGAGCAGTTCTTC. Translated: CASSGLAETGEQFF.

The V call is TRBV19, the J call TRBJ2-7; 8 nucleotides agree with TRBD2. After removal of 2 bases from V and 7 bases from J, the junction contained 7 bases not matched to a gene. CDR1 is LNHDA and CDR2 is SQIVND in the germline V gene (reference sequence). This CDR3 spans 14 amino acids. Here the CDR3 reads CASSISGSTGEQYF. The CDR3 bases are TGTGCCAGTAGTATAAGCGGGAGCACAGGAGAGCAGTACTTC.

The CDR3 DNA is TGTGCCAGCAGTTCTGGTCCCGGTGAAGCTTTCTTT. Translating gives CASSSGPGEAFF. V gene TRBV28 combines with J gene TRBJ1-1; D gene ambiguous. The CDR3 totals 12 residues. CDR1 is MDHEN and CDR2 is SYDVKM in the germline V gene. The ends were cut back, 4 bases at V and 7 bases at J, with 10 bases in the middle.

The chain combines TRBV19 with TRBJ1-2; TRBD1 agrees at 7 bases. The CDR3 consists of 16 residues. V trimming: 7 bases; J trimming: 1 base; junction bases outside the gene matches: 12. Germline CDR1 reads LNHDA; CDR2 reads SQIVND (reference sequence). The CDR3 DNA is TGTGCCAGTACCGCGCCCCGGGACAGTGTTAACTATGGCTACACCTTC. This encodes CASTAPRDSVNYGYTF.

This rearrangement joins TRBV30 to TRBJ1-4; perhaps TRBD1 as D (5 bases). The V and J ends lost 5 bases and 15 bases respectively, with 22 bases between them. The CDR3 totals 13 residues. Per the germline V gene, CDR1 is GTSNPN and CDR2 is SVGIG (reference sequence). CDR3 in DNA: TGTGCCTGGGAGGGAGTTGAGGGGAGGCAGGTGTTTTTT. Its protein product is CAWEGVEGRQVFF. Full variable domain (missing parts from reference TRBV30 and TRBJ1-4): SQTIHQWPATLVQPVGSPLSLECTVEGTSNPNLYWYRQAAGRGLQLLFYSVGIGQISSEVPQNLSASRPQDRQFILSSKKLLLSDSGFYLCAWEGVEGRQVFFGSGTQLSVL.

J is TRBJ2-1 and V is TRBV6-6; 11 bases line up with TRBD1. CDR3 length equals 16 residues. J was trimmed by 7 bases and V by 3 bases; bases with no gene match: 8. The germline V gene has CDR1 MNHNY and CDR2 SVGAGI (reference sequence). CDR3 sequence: CASSYGGQGGGNEQFF. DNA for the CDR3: TGTGCCAGCAGTTATGGGGGACAGGGGGGAGGTAATGAGCAGTTCTTC.

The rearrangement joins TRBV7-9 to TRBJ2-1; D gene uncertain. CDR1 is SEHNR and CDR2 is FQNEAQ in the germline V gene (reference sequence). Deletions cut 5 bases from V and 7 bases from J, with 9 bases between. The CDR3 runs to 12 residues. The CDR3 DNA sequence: TGTGCCAGCAGCCCCGTTAATAATGAGCAGTTCTTC. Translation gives CASSPVNNEQFF.

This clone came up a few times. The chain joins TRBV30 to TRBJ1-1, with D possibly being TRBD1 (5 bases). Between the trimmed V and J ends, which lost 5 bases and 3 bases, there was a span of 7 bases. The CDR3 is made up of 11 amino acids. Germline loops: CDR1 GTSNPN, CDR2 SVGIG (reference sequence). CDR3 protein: CAWEQDTEAFF. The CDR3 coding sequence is TGTGCCTGGGAACAGGACACTGAAGCTTTCTTT.

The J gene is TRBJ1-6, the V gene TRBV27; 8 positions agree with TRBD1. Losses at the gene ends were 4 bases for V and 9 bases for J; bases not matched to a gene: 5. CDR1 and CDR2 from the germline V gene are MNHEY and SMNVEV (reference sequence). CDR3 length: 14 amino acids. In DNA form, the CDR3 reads TGTGCCAGCAGTTCCAGGGGGCGAAGTTCACCCCTCCACTTT. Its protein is CASSSRGRSSPLHF.

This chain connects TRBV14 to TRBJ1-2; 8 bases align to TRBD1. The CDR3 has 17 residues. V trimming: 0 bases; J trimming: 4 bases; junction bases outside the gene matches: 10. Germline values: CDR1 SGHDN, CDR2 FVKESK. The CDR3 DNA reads TGTGCCAGCAGCCAAGAGCCTTGGGGACAGGCGAGCTATGGCTACACCTTC. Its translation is CASSQEPWGQASYGYTF.

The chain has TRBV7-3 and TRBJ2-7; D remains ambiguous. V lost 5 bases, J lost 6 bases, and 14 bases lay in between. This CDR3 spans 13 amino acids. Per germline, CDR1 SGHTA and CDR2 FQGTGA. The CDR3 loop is CASSQYETAEQYF. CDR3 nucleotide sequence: TGTGCCAGCAGCCAATACGAAACAGCCGAGCAGTACTTC. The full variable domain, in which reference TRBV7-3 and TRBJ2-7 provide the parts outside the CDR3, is GAGVSQTPSNKVTEKGKYVELRCDPISGHTALYWYRQSLGQGPEFLIYFQGTGAADDSGLPNDRFFAVRPEGSVSTLKIQRTERGDSAVYLCASSQYETAEQYFGPGTRLTVT.